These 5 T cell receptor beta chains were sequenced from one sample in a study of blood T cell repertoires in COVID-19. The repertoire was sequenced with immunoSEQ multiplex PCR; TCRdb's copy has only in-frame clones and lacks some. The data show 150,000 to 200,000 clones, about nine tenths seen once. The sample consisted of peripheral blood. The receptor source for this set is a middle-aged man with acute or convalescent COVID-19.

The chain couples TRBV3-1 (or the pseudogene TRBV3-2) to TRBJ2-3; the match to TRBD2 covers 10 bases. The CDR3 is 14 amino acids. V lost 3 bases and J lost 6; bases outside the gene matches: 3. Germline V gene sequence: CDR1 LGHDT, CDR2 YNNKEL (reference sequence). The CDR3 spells CASSQGLAPDTQYF. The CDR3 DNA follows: TGTGCCAGCAGCCAGGGACTAGCGCCTGATACGCAGTATTTT.

DNA for the CDR3: TGTGCCAGCAGCGGAACAGGGGGTGGTGGTTCACCCCTCCACTTT. Protein sequence: CASSGTGGGGSPLHF. This chain links TRBV9 with TRBJ1-6; TRBD1 matches 8 bases. CDR1 SGDLS and CDR2 YYNGEE come from the germline V gene. The CDR3 is 15 residues long. J lost 9 bases, V lost 3 bases, and 8 bases had no gene match.

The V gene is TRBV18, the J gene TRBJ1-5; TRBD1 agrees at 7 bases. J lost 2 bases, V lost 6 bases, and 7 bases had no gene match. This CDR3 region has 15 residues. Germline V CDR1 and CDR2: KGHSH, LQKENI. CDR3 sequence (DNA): TGTGCCAGCTCCTTAGACAGGGAAGGCAATCAGCCCCAGCATTTT. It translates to CASSLDREGNQPQHF.

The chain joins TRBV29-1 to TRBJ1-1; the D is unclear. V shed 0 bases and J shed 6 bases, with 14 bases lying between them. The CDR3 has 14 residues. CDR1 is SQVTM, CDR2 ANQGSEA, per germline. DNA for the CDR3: TGCAGCGTTGAAGATGTGGAGGTGCCCCCTGAAGCTTTCTTT. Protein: CSVEDVEVPPEAFF.

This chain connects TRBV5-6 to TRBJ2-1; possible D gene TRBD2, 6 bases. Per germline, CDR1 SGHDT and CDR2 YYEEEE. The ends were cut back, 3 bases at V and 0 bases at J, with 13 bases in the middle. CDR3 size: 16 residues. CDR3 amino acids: CASSYFAGTSYNEQFF. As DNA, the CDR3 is TGTGCCAGCAGCTATTTTGCGGGGACCTCCTACAATGAGCAGTTCTTC. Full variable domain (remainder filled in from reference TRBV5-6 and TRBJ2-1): DAGVTQSPTHLIKTRGQQVTLRCSPKSGHDTVSWYQQALGQGPQFIFQYYEEEERQRGNFPDRFSGHQFPNYSSELNVNALLLGDSALYLCASSYFAGTSYNEQFFGPGTRLTVL.